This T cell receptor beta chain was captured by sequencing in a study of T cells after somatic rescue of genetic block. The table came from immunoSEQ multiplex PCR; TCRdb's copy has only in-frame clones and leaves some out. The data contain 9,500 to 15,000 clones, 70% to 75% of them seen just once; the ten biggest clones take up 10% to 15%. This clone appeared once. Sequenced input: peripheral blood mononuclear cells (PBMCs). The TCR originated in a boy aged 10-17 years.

The CDR3 here is CASSQEETRNTIYF. CDR3 sequence (DNA): TGTGCCAGCAGCCAAGAAGAGACAAGAAACACCATATATTTT. V and J are TRBV4-2 and TRBJ1-3; D unclear. Germline V gene sequence: CDR1 LGHNA, CDR2 YNFKEQ. The ends were cut back, 0 bases at V and 5 bases at J, with 8 bases in the middle. There are 14 residues in the CDR3.